One sample yielded the 15 T cell receptor beta chains listed below, sequenced in a study of cytomegalovirus exposure and HLA in healthy donors. Method: immunoSEQ multiplex PCR; TCRdb's copy keeps in-frame clones and lacks some. The sample shows 70,000 to 90,000 clones, around four fifths of them seen only once. The sample taken for sequencing was PBMCs. Receptors were obtained from a man under 40 in good health and CMV-seronegative.

The rearrangement links TRBV10-2 to TRBJ1-1; 10 nucleotides match TRBD1. This CDR3 has 14 residues. Per the germline V gene, CDR1 is WSHSY and CDR2 is SAAADI. Trimming cost V 8 bases and J 6 bases; bases outside gene matches: 9. CDR3 nucleotides: TGCGCCAGCGGCCGGGGACAGGGGATCCCTGAAGCTTTCTTT. This encodes CASGRGQGIPEAFF.

The genes are TRBV19 and TRBJ2-3, with 11 bases aligning to TRBD2. Germline CDR1 is LNHDA and CDR2 is SQIVND (reference sequence). The V segment lost 1 base and the J segment 4 bases; nucleotides outside the gene matches: 4. The CDR3 contains 16 residues. CDR3 loop: CASSIGSGRAPDTQYF. The CDR3 DNA is TGTGCCAGTAGTATAGGTAGCGGGAGGGCCCCAGATACGCAGTATTTT.

The V and J genes are TRBV6-4 and TRBJ1-1; tentatively, D is TRBD1 (5 bases). The CDR3 consists of 14 residues. Trimming stripped 0 bases from V and 7 bases from J, with 12 bases between. Germline values: CDR1 MRHNA, CDR2 SNTAGT. In DNA form, the CDR3 reads TGTGCCAGCAGTGACTCGAGTCGGAGGGGTGAAGCTTTCTTT. Translated, it gives CASSDSSRRGEAFF.

This chain uses TRBV4-3 with TRBJ2-5; perhaps TRBD1 as D (6 bases). Germline V lookup: CDR1 LGHNA, CDR2 YSLEER. The CDR3 is made up of 18 amino acids. Trimming shortened V by 4 bases and J by 3 bases, and 24 bases separated the two germline ends. Written as DNA, the CDR3 is TGCGCCAGCAGCCTTTTTTGGAGCTTGGGCCAGGGGAAAGAGACCCAGTACTTC. Translated: CASSLFWSLGQGKETQYF.

The chain is built from TRBV9 and TRBJ2-2; a possible D gene is TRBD2 (6 bases). V was trimmed by 2 bases and J by 6 bases, leaving 14 bases between them. The length of the CDR3 is 15 residues. Germline-derived CDR1 and CDR2 are SGDLS and YYNGEE. In nucleotides, the CDR3 is TGTGCCAGCAGCGTGGGATGGGGACTTGCCGGGGAGCTGTTTTTT. Translating it yields CASSVGWGLAGELFF.

The chain carries TRBV5-1 and TRBJ1-1; TRBD1 matches 8 bases. Losses at the gene ends were 3 bases for V and 0 bases for J; bases not matched to a gene: 7. In germline, CDR1 is SGHRS, CDR2 YFSETQ. The CDR3 runs to 16 residues. The DNA of the CDR3 is TGCGCCAGCAGCTGGCCCGCGGGACAGGTGAACACTGAAGCTTTCTTT. Protein: CASSWPAGQVNTEAFF.

The chain uses TRBV4-2 and TRBJ2-7; D may be TRBD2 (6 bases). This CDR3 region has 18 residues. CDR1 and CDR2 from the germline V gene are LGHNA and YNFKEQ. V was pared by 0 bases and J by 5 bases, with 23 bases between. In DNA form, the CDR3 reads TGTGCCAGCAGCCAAGAACCAGTTCAAGGCGGGAATTCCCACGAGCAGTACTTC. This translates into CASSQEPVQGGNSHEQYF.

The chain couples TRBV7-9 to TRBJ2-1; TRBD2 might be the D (5 bases). Trimming took 6 bases from V and 0 from J, leaving 15 bases between them. CDR3 length: 16 amino acids. Germline values: CDR1 SEHNR, CDR2 FQNEAQ (reference sequence). CDR3 loop: CASSKRDGSSYNEQFF. In DNA, the CDR3 is TGTGCCAGCAGTAAGAGGGATGGTAGCTCCTACAATGAGCAGTTCTTC.

V usage is TRBV5-1 and J usage is TRBJ2-7, with a tentative D call TRBD2 (5 bases). V dropped 0 bases and J dropped 3 bases, with 13 bases sitting between them. Germline loops: CDR1 SGHRS, CDR2 YFSETQ. This CDR3 is built from 15 residues. The DNA for the CDR3 is TGCGCCAGCAGCTTGGTTGGCAGAGGAGGCTACGAGCAGTACTTC. Amino acids: CASSLVGRGGYEQYF.

J is TRBJ1-1 and V is TRBV5-1; 7 bases are shared with TRBD1. Trimming took 4 bases from V and 4 from J; bases not matched to a gene: 10. The CDR3 loop spans 15 amino acids. Germline V gene data show CDR1 as SGHRS and CDR2 as YFSETQ. CDR3 nucleotide sequence: TGCGCCAGCAGCGATAGACAGGGCGTTGTCACTGAAGCTTTCTTT. It yields the protein CASSDRQGVVTEAFF.

The chain joins TRBV7-2 to TRBJ2-5, with a possible D match to TRBD1 (5 bases). CDR3 length: 17 amino acids. The V end was cut by 1 base, the J end by 2 bases, with 17 bases between. The germline V gene encodes CDR1 SGHTA and CDR2 FQGNSA. The CDR3 DNA follows: TGTGCCAGCAGCTTAGATGGTATAGGGGCCTTACAAGAGACCCAGTACTTC. Amino acids: CASSLDGIGALQETQYF.

CDR3 coding DNA: TGTGCCAGCAGTGCTACAGGGGTGGGCGAGCAGTACGTC. This sequence encodes CASSATGVGEQYV. The J gene is TRBJ2-7, the V gene TRBV6-1, with 7 nucleotides matching TRBD1. CDR3 size: 13 residues. Germline loops: CDR1 MNHNS, CDR2 SASEGT. After removal of 4 bases from V and 6 bases from J, the junction contained 6 bases not matched to a gene.

The chain carries TRBV7-2 and TRBJ2-2; 9 nucleotides line up with TRBD2. This CDR3 has 15 residues. With V trimmed by 6 bases and J by 6 bases, 8 bases remained unmatched. CDR1 is SGHTA and CDR2 is FQGNSA in the germline V gene. The CDR3 here is CASSTGLARPGELFF. The CDR3 bases are TGTGCCAGCAGTACGGGACTAGCTCGCCCCGGGGAGCTGTTTTTT.

J is TRBJ1-2 and V is TRBV28; tentatively, D is TRBD1 (6 bases). The ends were cut back, 7 bases at V and 3 bases at J, with 15 bases in the middle. Per the germline V gene, CDR1 is MDHEN and CDR2 is SYDVKM. The CDR3 is 14 residues long. This CDR3 is CASTNRGGYYGYTF. Written as DNA, the CDR3 is TGTGCCAGCACCAATAGGGGGGGGTACTATGGCTACACCTTC.

V gene TRBV29-1 combines with J gene TRBJ1-5, with a tentative D call TRBD1 (6 bases). Trimming stripped 4 bases from V and 3 bases from J, with 7 bases between. CDR1 is SQVTM and CDR2 is ANQGSEA in the germline V gene. CDR3 size: 12 residues. The CDR3 sequence: CSVGDINQPQHF. DNA of the CDR3: TGCAGCGTTGGGGACATCAATCAGCCCCAGCATTTT.